This T cell receptor (beta chain) is from a study of blood T cell repertoires in COVID-19. Study background: T cells, B-cell-depleted T cells, or PBMCs provided the cDNA or gDNA that served as material.

TCRdb's copy holds only in-frame clones and misses some; the assay was immunoSEQ multiplex PCR. The sample holds fewer than 300,000 clones, less than 90% seen once. V trimming: 4 bases; J trimming: 7 bases; junction bases outside the gene matches: 5. Germline V lookup: CDR1 SNHLY, CDR2 FYNNEI. This CDR3 is built from 15 residues. The material sequenced was peripheral blood. This TCR was sampled from a woman in her seventies with active or convalescent COVID-19. This sequence joins TRBV2 and TRBJ2-7; 15 nucleotides line up with TRBD2. As DNA, the CDR3 is TGTGCCAGCAGTGCGGGACTAGCGGGAGGAAGAGAGCAGTACTTC. As protein: CASSAGLAGGREQYF.